The following is a T cell receptor (beta chain) sequence with its context. This entry comes from a study of CD8+ T cells in alopecia areata. Treatment denoted: oral pan-JAK inhibitor, 5-10 mg twice daily. Sequencing relied on a cDNA template that was reverse transcribed from extracted RNA. Clones were read by immunoSEQ multiplex PCR, and TCRdb kept only the in-frame ones, dropping some. The table includes around 200,000 clones, roughly 53% detected once. V was shortened by 4 bases and J by 2 bases, with 12 bases between the two germline ends. The CDR3 extends over 14 amino acids. The chain links TRBV23-1 to TRBJ2-7; D gene unclear. TRBV23-1 falls under the ORF class, with uncertain function. Sequenced here: CD8+ T cells sorted from blood, sampled at week 24, from a patient treated with tofacitinib. The sequence was obtained from a human donor with alopecia areata. CDR3 protein: CASSPPYVAYEQYF. The CDR3 DNA reads as TGCGCCAGCAGTCCACCATATGTAGCCTACGAGCAGTACTTC.